The 4 T cell receptor beta chains below were found in one sample sequenced in a study of T cell repertoires in cytomegalovirus infection. TCRdb reanalysed the reads using MiXCR and keeps one entry per CDR3 protein. Here the sample spans fewer than 350,000 distinct CDR3 sequences, 25% to 35% being singletons. These TCRs' antigens remain unknown. Sequences were derived from cultured PBMCs, sampled from culture after CMV antigen stimulation. Receptors originate from a human donor in good health (CMV status not recorded). Some clones in this sample may be carry-over from other donors' samples.

In this sample, this clonotype turned up a few times. The V call is TRBV27, the J call TRBJ2-1; D possibly corresponds to TRBD2 (7 bases). The V end lost 3 bases, the J end lost 6 bases, and 15 bases lay between the germline ends. CDR3 length: 15 residues. Germline values: CDR1 MNHEY, CDR2 SMNVEV (reference sequence). CDR3 region: CASSFRREGGNEQFF. In nucleotides, the CDR3 is TGTGCCAGCAGTTTTCGCAGGGAGGGGGGCAATGAGCAGTTCTTC.

The V gene is TRBV18, the J gene TRBJ1-1, with TRBD1 as a possible D gene (5 bases). Trimming shortened V by 3 bases and J by 0 bases, and 11 bases separated the two germline ends. In germline, CDR1 is KGHSH, CDR2 LQKENI. The CDR3 loop spans 15 amino acids. The CDR3 DNA reads as TGTGCCAGCTCACCGGGGGTACCGCTGAACACTGAAGCTTTCTTT. Translated, it gives CASSPGVPLNTEAFF. The full variable domain, rest sourced from reference TRBV18 and TRBJ1-1, is NAGVMQNPRHLVRRRGQEARLRCSPMKGHSHVYWYRQLPEEGLKFMVYLQKENIIDESGMPKERFSAEFPKEGPSILRIQQVVRGDSAAYFCASSPGVPLNTEAFFGQGTRLTVV.

J is TRBJ2-2 and V is TRBV7-2, with 12 positions matching TRBD2. Germline-derived CDR1 and CDR2 are SGHTA and FQGNSA. The CDR3 covers 16 residues. Losses at the gene ends were 5 bases for V and 4 bases for J; bases not matched to a gene: 5. CDR3 DNA: TGTGCCAGCAGCCTGTCTAGCGGGAGGGGCACCGGGGAGCTGTTTTTT. Translating gives CASSLSSGRGTGELFF. Full variable domain (remainder filled in from reference TRBV7-2 and TRBJ2-2): GAGVSQSPSNKVTEKGKDVELRCDPISGHTALYWYRQSLGQGLEFLIYFQGNSAPDKSGLPSDRFSAERTGGSVSTLTIQRTQQEDSAVYLCASSLSSGRGTGELFFGEGSRLTVL.

The rearrangement uses TRBV27 and TRBJ1-2; a possible D gene is TRBD1 (5 bases). The CDR3 runs 16 residues. The V end was cut by 3 bases, the J end by 3 bases, with 17 bases between. The germline V gene encodes CDR1 MNHEY and CDR2 SMNVEV (reference sequence). CDR3 nucleotides: TGTGCCAGCAGTTTGATGGGGGACCGAGTTTACTATGGCTACACCTTC. This translates into CASSLMGDRVYYGYTF.